Reported below is one T cell receptor (beta chain). Its antigen is unknown. No base qualities exist here, and no much larger clone lies one base off it. CDR1 and CDR2, per the germline V gene, are MDHEN and SYDVKM. The CDR3 starts with the cysteine, ends with the phenylalanine, and has 15 residues. Only the CDR3 region is kept as DNA, spanning 45 bases read in frame from base 1. The junction shows trimming of 5 bases on V and 4 bases on J, plus 17 bases between the germline ends. The cohort was made up of several hundred healthy bone marrow donors. At the time of sampling, all cohort members were nominally healthy, though unrecorded immune exposures were likely present. The donor was CMV seronegative and was included in the group of about 400 seronegative cohort members. Every donor gave a peripheral blood sample, and the peripheral blood mononuclear cells from that sample were used for TCR beta sequencing. The Qiagen DNeasy Blood Extraction Kit was used to extract genomic DNA from the blood cell samples.

Library generation was performed with the immunoSEQ multiplex PCR assay. For the multiplex PCR, a mixture combining 60 forward primers for TCR Vbeta segments and 13 reverse primers for TCR Jbeta segments was used. The CDR3 region of rearranged TCR beta genes was amplified from genomic DNA by a multiplex PCR assay. The amplified TCR beta libraries were sequenced on the Illumina HiSeq System as 87-base-pair reads. In the source study's methods: Across the roughly 640 repertoires, a later analysis counted 78 million or so unique TCR beta chains, some 11 million of which were shared by at least two donors. A nearest-neighbor algorithm error-corrected the raw reads and collapsed the reads into unique sequences, merging closely related sequences to remove PCR and sequencing errors. V, D and J gene segments were assigned by aligning CDR3 sequences to IMGT reference sequences. For a sequence to be retained, a match of at least six nucleotides to both a V gene segment and a J gene segment was required. A rearrangement counted as productive if the CDR3 had no stop codons and remained in frame with V and J, and every other rearrangement counted as non-productive. Following IMGT convention, CDR3 was defined as the stretch from the second conserved V-encoded cysteine to the conserved J-encoded phenylalanine. The earlier analysis of about 500 of the donors excluded sequences that lacked an unambiguous match to a single V gene segment. In an earlier analysis of approximately 590 of the donors, a V segment was called functional when productive rearrangements were above 56.7%, and segregating when the standard deviation between donors exceeded 5%. A statistical classification framework was built to diagnose cytomegalovirus status from the catalog of TCR beta chain sequences. In a later analysis, TCR nucleotide sequences were compared against IMGT/GENE-DB human TR gene sequences so that V and J genes could be assigned. The TCRdist pipeline was used in a later analysis to assign CDR3 sequences and most-parsimonious VDJ recombination scenarios. In a later analysis, each TCR beta chain was defined by its CDR3 amino acid sequence together with its V-gene family, and reads without a unique V-gene family were excluded. As a way to deal with suspected cross-contamination and a sequencing artifact, a later analysis dropped roughly 600 nucleotide sequences that were highly shared and had low generation probability. For each public chain, a later analysis derived a clonal expansion index from normalized ranks of inferred template counts within each repertoire. A later analysis computed generation probabilities with a VDJ recombination model fitted to out-of-frame rearrangements, and checked the results against IGoR. A later analysis scored TCR-TCR, TCR-HLA and TCR-CMV co-occurrence with hypergeometric tests, applying a repertoire-size bias correction to TCR pairs. To estimate false discovery rates, a later analysis permuted the HLA or CMV assignments 20 times. In a later analysis, co-occurring TCRs were grouped using DBSCAN, with TCRdist sequence similarity added in when clustering inside HLA-allele-positive subsets. Co-occurrence clustering excluded repertoires with fewer than 30,000 or more than 120,000 public chains, plus five with anomalous nucleotide sharing. Imported from immuneACCESS, the table was reduced by TCRdb to in-frame sequences with V and J called. These copies leave out some clones; in studies compared against another copy, an unresolved V gene accounts for under half, and the cause of the remainder is not known. D and trimming were read from the DNA, whereas the V and J calls and clone size are those reported in that table. The sample profile shows about 140,000 clones; 65% to 80% of them were found once. Under 2% of the sample goes to the ten largest clones.

The data were taken from a study of cytomegalovirus exposure and HLA in healthy donors (dated by TCRdb to 2015 to 2018). At the level of the whole study: According to an earlier analysis of a few hundred of the donors, about 180 million T cells yielded 95 million to 140 million unique TCR beta sequences and 276 Gb of sequence data. Genome-wide SNP genotypes for about 65% of the roughly 670 donors were used in a later genetic analysis, which treated that subset as a discovery cohort. In the later analysis, no new phenotypic data were used to find candidate immune exposures; instead, reliance was placed on TCR beta sequences and their occurrence across donors. Among roughly 400 genotyped donors of the cohort, an average of about 240,000 unique TCR beta nucleotide sequences was sequenced per donor, of which 15% to 20% were non-productive. Because of strong linkage in the cohort, roughly five DR-DQ haplotypes were treated as single units for association and clustering. Donor age, sex, ethnicity and CMV serostatus were compiled together with the repertoire data. Besides the first cohort of under 700 subjects, a separate validation cohort made up of roughly 120 different subjects was used. Among the roughly 390 genotyped donors, around 81% belonged to the genetic ancestry cluster associated with self-reported Caucasian donors. Typing coverage differed by locus: A, B, C, DRB1 and DQB1 were typed in about 620-630 donors, DQA1 in about 550, DPA1 in nearly 610, and DPB1 in 450 to 480. Approximately 300 gigabases of sequencing data and roughly 80 million unique TCR sequences made up an early release that covered some 640 HLA-typed donors. The study was designed to test whether signatures of past pathogen exposure could be identified by cataloging public T cell receptors. An earlier analysis of some 600 of the donors applied high-throughput TCR beta sequencing to assess whether each TCR beta V gene segment acted as functional or pseudogenic. Class I and class II HLA loci were covered by the typing at four-digit resolution. All discovery cohort repertoires had been generated on a single sequencing platform. High-throughput TCR immunosequencing, statistical association of individual TCRs with disease status, and machine learning were combined to predict cytomegalovirus infection status. The study used immunosequencing to profile the T cell repertoires of 666 subjects and linked those repertoires to cytomegalovirus serostatus. To study patterns of TCR occurrence, a later analysis re-analyzed previously published TCR beta repertoires from more than 550 donors and added high-resolution HLA genotyping. The investigation overall reported the following: Strong co-occurrence of HLA alleles, especially DR and DQ, made assigning TCR associations to individual alleles difficult. In a later analysis, TCR association rates were found to vary across HLA loci, with the most associated TCRs seen for DRB1 alleles and the fewest for HLA-C alleles. Immune exposure information for the cohort was limited to CMV serostatus. The presence/absence analyses assumed that sequencing depth was roughly uniform across donors, and that assumption may not be true. Because some donors lacked HLA typing at each locus, the association tests relied only on the typed subset. Linkage disequilibrium might explain the correlated functional status among segregating V segments, but an unknown experimental factor could not be excluded. In vitro tests confirmed that a few of the cytomegalovirus-associated TCR beta chains recognize cytomegalovirus antigens. In a later genetic analysis, a missense DCLRE1C variant was associated with V-gene and J-gene trimming of TCR beta chains, and the association was replicated in an independent cohort. The cohort was sequenced for TCR beta chains only, and without alpha or paired-chain data the features that could be detected were limited. Cytomegalovirus status was reported to be diagnosed by the classifier with high specificity and sensitivity in both the original and validation cohorts. At a false discovery rate of 0.05, a later analysis linked 16,951 TCR beta sequences to specific HLA alleles. Most TCR sequences were seen in very few donors, while some public TCRs were found in many individuals. In a later analysis, most CMV-associated TCR beta chains were found to appear HLA-restricted, with HLA associations seemingly driven largely by CMV exposure. A further reported finding was that TCR beta sequences accurately predicted the HLA-A and HLA-B alleles for most subjects in the first cohort. Because counts were too low, seventeen rarely observed V segments, including chromosome 9 orphons, were left out of the earlier analysis of about 620 of the donors. Several of the top co-occurrence clusters appeared to be linked to parvovirus B19, influenza, CMV and Epstein-Barr virus, according to a later analysis. Some IMGT-functional V segments, including TRBV6-2 and TRBV6-3, could not be distinguished by the 87-base-pair reads and were therefore excluded. A later analysis found that HLA-associated TCR beta chains were more clonally expanded and had lower generation probabilities than equally common non-associated chains. Compared with the approximately 670-donor mean, donors in an Asian-associated ancestry cluster had fewer N-insertions in productive TCRs, according to a later genetic analysis. According to the authors, the approach could potentially be generalized to other disease states and immunological phenotypes. The study gave a list of about 170 TCR beta chains associated with cytomegalovirus. In an earlier analysis of about 600 of the donors, most TCR beta V segments appeared in productive rearrangements about 87% or about 30% of the time, broadly matching IMGT annotations. A group of highly shared sequence variants was considered likely to be a technical artifact of the sequencing pipeline.

The sequencing input was PBMCs. The receptor was derived from a woman aged 25 to 39 in good health and CMV-seronegative. Rearrangement joined TRBV28 to TRBJ1-2, with a weak D call of TRBD1 (6 bases match). The sequence in DNA is TGTGCCAGCAGTCCTGGACAGACGAACGTCTATGGCTACACCTTC. Translated, it reads CASSPGQTNVYGYTF.